The table lists the clone carrying this TCR beta chain with a few counts. CDR1 KGHSH and CDR2 LQKENI come from the germline V gene. The length of the CDR3 is 16 residues. Trimming took 8 bases from V and 0 from J, leaving 16 bases between them. The method was immunoSEQ multiplex PCR; TCRdb's version includes in-frame clones alone and lacks a portion of them. In the table there are 2 million to 2.5 million clones, over 85% of which are singletons. Each of the donors was a healthy adult who was HIV-negative and had not had a recent acute infection or vaccination. This record belongs to a study of shared clonotypes between healthy human individuals.

Material: naive CD4+ T cells from PBMCs. Subset specified: CD45RA+ positively selected. This clonotype was obtained from a man between 18 and 29 years old in good health. Some clones in this sample may be carry-over from other donors' samples. The chain couples TRBV18 to TRBJ1-4, with D uncertain. The CDR3 sequence: CASLRGLPATNEKLFF. The CDR3 DNA is TGTGCCAGCCTCAGAGGTCTCCCTGCAACTAATGAAAAACTGTTTTTT.